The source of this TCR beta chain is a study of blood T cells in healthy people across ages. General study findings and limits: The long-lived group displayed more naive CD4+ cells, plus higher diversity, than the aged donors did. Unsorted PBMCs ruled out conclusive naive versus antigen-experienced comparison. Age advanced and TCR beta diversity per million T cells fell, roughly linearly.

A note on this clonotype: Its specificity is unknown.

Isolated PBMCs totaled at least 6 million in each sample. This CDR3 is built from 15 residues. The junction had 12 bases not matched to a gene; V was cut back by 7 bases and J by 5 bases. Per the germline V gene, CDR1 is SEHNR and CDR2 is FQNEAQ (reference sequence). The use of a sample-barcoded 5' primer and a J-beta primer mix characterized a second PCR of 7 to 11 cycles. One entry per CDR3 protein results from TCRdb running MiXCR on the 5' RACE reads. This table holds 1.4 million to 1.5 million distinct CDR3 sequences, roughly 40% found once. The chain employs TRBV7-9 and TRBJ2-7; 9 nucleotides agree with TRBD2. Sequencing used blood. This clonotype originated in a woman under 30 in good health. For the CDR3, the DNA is TGTGCCAGCATCCCCTTAGCGGGAGTTCCCCACGAGCAGTACTTC. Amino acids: CASIPLAGVPHEQYF.